This passage covers 21 T cell receptor beta chains from one sample sequenced in a study of T cell changes during pregnancy in multiple sclerosis (dated by TCRdb to the late 2010s). The library was built by means of the immunoSEQ multiplex PCR assay. TCRdb re-hosts the immuneACCESS table, in-frame sequences only. Its copies lack some clones; in the studies checked, an unresolved V gene accounts for under half of them, and the cause for the rest is not known. For this sample the table gives around 48,000 clones, of which around nine tenths were detected only once. Just over 3% of the sample lies in the top ten. The sample here was CD8+ T cells from peripheral blood mononuclear cells, taken before pregnancy. Receptors originate from a female donor with multiple sclerosis, enrolled in a pregnancy study.

The chain combines TRBV19 with TRBJ2-7; the D is unclear. Germline lookup yields CDR1 LNHDA and CDR2 SQIVND (reference sequence). Between the trimmed V and J ends, which lost 0 bases and 1 base, there was a span of 13 bases. This CDR3 has 16 residues. CDR3 region: CASSIELGTGSYEQYF. As DNA, the CDR3 is TGTGCCAGTAGTATAGAGCTGGGTACGGGTTCCTACGAGCAGTACTTC. Using reference TRBV19 and TRBJ2-7 for the parts outside the CDR3, the full variable domain is DGGITQSPKYLFRKEGQNVTLSCEQNLNHDAMYWYRQDPGQGLRLIYYSQIVNDFQKGDIAEGYSVSREKKESFPLTVTSAQKNPTAFYLCASSIELGTGSYEQYFGPGTRLTVT.

CDR3 nucleotides: TGCGCCAGCAGCCAAGACGGGACTAGCGGCTACGAGCAGTACTTC. Its protein product is CASSQDGTSGYEQYF. The V and J genes are TRBV4-3 and TRBJ2-7, with 11 bases fitting TRBD2. Germline V gives CDR1 LGHNA, CDR2 YSLEER. J was trimmed by 3 bases and V by 0 bases; bases with no gene match: 1. The CDR3 contains 15 residues.

This clone is a singleton in its sample. J is TRBJ2-2 and V is TRBV12-5; D may be TRBD1 (6 bases). The germline V gene encodes CDR1 LGHNT and CDR2 FRNRAP. Trimming took 3 bases from V and 4 from J, leaving 9 bases between them. CDR3 length equals 14 residues. CDR3 sequence: CASGFGGPTGELFF. In DNA form, the CDR3 reads TGTGCTAGTGGTTTTGGGGGCCCCACCGGGGAGCTGTTTTTT.

The rearrangement joins TRBV9 to TRBJ1-1, with D possibly being TRBD1 (5 bases). The germline V gene has CDR1 SGDLS and CDR2 YYNGEE. There are 13 residues in the CDR3. The V gene lost 2 bases and the J gene lost 7 bases, with 12 bases spanning the gap. The CDR3: CASSVTRGSEAFF. CDR3 nucleotide sequence: TGTGCCAGCAGCGTTACCCGGGGGAGTGAAGCTTTCTTT.

This chain connects TRBV4-1 to TRBJ2-7; 8 bases match TRBD1. The CDR3 has 15 residues. After removal of 5 bases from V and 2 bases from J, the junction contained 8 bases not matched to a gene. Germline loops: CDR1 MGHRA, CDR2 YSYEKL. CDR3 sequence reads: CASSYSGQETYEQYF. Here the CDR3 DNA reads TGCGCCAGCAGCTACTCGGGACAGGAGACCTACGAGCAGTACTTC.

The rearrangement joins TRBV4-3 to TRBJ1-1, with D hard to call. V was cut by 3 bases and J by 1 base, with 12 bases left in between. The germline V gene encodes CDR1 LGHNA and CDR2 YSLEER. CDR3 length: 15 amino acids. This CDR3 is CASSQYVLRNTEAFF. DNA of the CDR3: TGCGCCAGCAGCCAGTACGTATTGAGGAACACTGAAGCTTTCTTT.

This chain links TRBV6-1 with TRBJ1-5; TRBD1 matches 7 bases. Germline-derived CDR1 and CDR2 are MNHNS and SASEGT. V dropped 8 bases and J dropped 4; count of bases not matched to a gene: 8. The CDR3 consists of 14 residues. CDR3 amino acids: CASQTGIGNQPQHF. In nucleotides, the CDR3 is TGTGCCAGCCAGACAGGGATTGGGAATCAGCCCCAGCATTTT.

The rearrangement uses TRBV19 and TRBJ1-1; D is unclear. The germline V gene has CDR1 LNHDA and CDR2 SQIVND (reference sequence). Deletions cut 3 bases from V and 1 base from J, with 9 bases between. CDR3 length equals 14 residues. DNA for the CDR3: TGTGCCAGTAGTATCGGGTTCGGGAACACTGAAGCTTTCTTT. The encoded protein is CASSIGFGNTEAFF. The variable domain in full, completed from reference TRBV19 and TRBJ1-1, reads DGGITQSPKYLFRKEGQNVTLSCEQNLNHDAMYWYRQDPGQGLRLIYYSQIVNDFQKGDIAEGYSVSREKKESFPLTVTSAQKNPTAFYLCASSIGFGNTEAFFGQGTRLTVV.

The chain links TRBV4-3 to TRBJ2-7; TRBD2 aligns across 8 bases. The ends lost 0 bases at V and 4 bases at J; junction bases unmatched: 5. The germline V gene has CDR1 LGHNA and CDR2 YSLEER. The CDR3 loop spans 15 amino acids. CDR3 nucleotides: TGCGCCAGCAGCCAAGATGGAGCGGGGGTTTACGAGCAGTACTTC. Protein: CASSQDGAGVYEQYF.

This CDR3 reads CAWSPSSSAYEQYF. As DNA, the CDR3 is TGTGCCTGGAGCCCCTCCAGCAGCGCCTACGAGCAGTACTTC. The V gene is TRBV30, the J gene TRBJ2-7; no reliable D call. V was cut by 3 bases and J by 2 bases, with 14 bases left in between. The CDR3 is made up of 14 amino acids. Germline lookup yields CDR1 GTSNPN and CDR2 SVGIG (reference sequence).

The V gene is TRBV28, the J gene TRBJ1-1, with a weak D call TRBD1 (6 bases). The V gene lost 1 base and the J gene lost 3 bases, with 21 bases spanning the gap. Germline V gene data show CDR1 as MDHEN and CDR2 as SYDVKM. This CDR3 is built from 18 residues. The CDR3 here is CASSLLMGGWTAYTEAFF. CDR3 nucleotides: TGTGCCAGCAGTTTATTAATGGGCGGGTGGACAGCCTACACTGAAGCTTTCTTT.

This rearrangement joins TRBV27 to TRBJ2-1; TRBD1 is a possible D gene (5 bases). V dropped 0 bases and J dropped 9 bases, with 15 bases sitting between them. The CDR3 is 15 amino acids. CDR1 and CDR2 from the germline V gene are MNHEY and SMNVEV (reference sequence). The CDR3 DNA is TGTGCCAGCAGTTTATCGATCAGGGCAGGAGCTGAGCAGTTCTTC. This codes for CASSLSIRAGAEQFF.

This chain joins TRBV10-3 and TRBJ1-1; D is uncertain. Between the trimmed V and J ends, which lost 3 bases and 4 bases, there was a span of 6 bases. The length of the CDR3 is 12 residues. Germline lookup yields CDR1 ENHRY and CDR2 SYGVKD. Here the CDR3 reads CAISEAPTEAFF. CDR3 sequence (DNA): TGTGCCATCAGTGAAGCGCCCACTGAAGCTTTCTTT.

This clone was detected only once. This rearrangement joins TRBV4-1 to TRBJ1-1, with TRBD1 identical over 10 bases. The CDR3 extends over 15 amino acids. Germline assignment: CDR1 MGHRA and CDR2 YSYEKL. V lost 0 bases and J lost 5; bases outside the gene matches: 3. CDR3 DNA: TGCGCCAGCAGCCAAGATCGGACAGGGGGGACTGAAGCTTTCTTT. Its translation: CASSQDRTGGTEAFF.

CDR3 in amino acids: CASSLGGANTDTQYF. CDR3 bases: TGTGCCAGCAGCCTAGGGGGCGCGAACACAGATACGCAGTATTTT. This rearrangement joins TRBV9 to TRBJ2-3; the match to TRBD1 covers 7 bases. The CDR3 consists of 15 residues. Germline V lookup: CDR1 SGDLS, CDR2 YYNGEE. V dropped 4 bases and J dropped 2; count of bases not matched to a gene: 7.

The J gene is TRBJ2-3, the V gene TRBV11-3; D is unresolved. The CDR3 is made up of 16 amino acids. V lost 5 bases and J 1 base, leaving 16 bases between the germline ends. From germline, CDR1 is SGHNT and CDR2 YENEEA. The CDR3 DNA follows: TGTGCCAGCAGCCTCTCAACCGGGTCACGCACAGATACGCAGTATTTT. Amino acids: CASSLSTGSRTDTQYF.

This rearrangement joins TRBV11-2 to TRBJ1-3; 7 bases are a match to TRBD1. V was pared by 5 bases and J by 4 bases, with 14 bases of the junction left unmatched. Per the germline V gene, CDR1 is SGHAT and CDR2 is FQNNGV. The CDR3 consists of 17 residues. CDR3 residues: CASSLMATGVSGNTIYF. CDR3 nucleotide sequence: TGTGCCAGCAGCCTGATGGCTACAGGGGTTTCGGGAAACACCATATATTTT.

This CDR3 is CASSQGIRGGTEAFF. CDR3 nucleotides: TGCGCCAGCAGCCAAGGGATCAGGGGTGGCACTGAAGCTTTCTTT. The rearrangement links TRBV4-1 to TRBJ1-1; D might be TRBD1 (6 bases). The CDR3 runs 15 residues. The V gene's germline CDR1 is MGHRA and CDR2 YSYEKL. With 1 base removed from V and 4 bases from J, the gap between germline ends came to 13 bases.

V is TRBV4-3 and J is TRBJ1-4; a weak D match, TRBD1 (6 bases). The length of the CDR3 is 15 residues. Trimming took 4 bases from V and 8 from J, leaving 17 bases between them. Germline CDR1 LGHNA, CDR2 YSLEER. CDR3 nucleotide sequence: TGCGCCAGCAGCCGGGGGCTACTTGGGGACGAAAAACTGTTTTTT. Amino acid sequence: CASSRGLLGDEKLFF.

This clone was seen only once. This chain uses TRBV6-5 with TRBJ2-7; 9 bases match TRBD1. The length of the CDR3 is 13 residues. The V segment lost 6 bases and the J segment 4 bases; nucleotides outside the gene matches: 4. Per germline, CDR1 MNHEY and CDR2 SVGAGI. CDR3 bases: TGTGCCAGCAGAGACAGGGGGTTTTACGAGCAGTACTTC. This sequence encodes CASRDRGFYEQYF.

J is TRBJ1-1 and V is TRBV6-6, with D uncertain. This CDR3 has 14 residues. CDR1 and CDR2 (germline): MNHNY, SVGAGI (reference sequence). V lost 6 bases and J lost 1, with 12 bases in between. The CDR3 loop reads CASSPFRGNTEAFF. CDR3 sequence (DNA): TGTGCCAGCAGCCCCTTCCGGGGGAACACTGAAGCTTTCTTT.